The following is a T cell receptor (beta chain) sequence with its context. Antigen: not known. Profiled with immunoSEQ multiplex PCR; TCRdb holds only in-frame clones, not every one. The sample has 150,000 to 190,000 clones; around nine tenths are singletons. These data are taken from a study of T cell responses to AZD1222 COVID-19 vaccine. Study-wide context: Second-dose recipients at about 4 or about 12 weeks were treated as one pooled group. Overall study findings and caveats: The study found Spike-specific TCR breadth and depth rose after two AZD1222 doses. Clonal diversity was possibly underestimated, and white British individuals and females predominated among donors.

This TCR came from an adult in good health. This specimen was peripheral blood, taken on day 0 of AZD1222 vaccination.

CDR3 amino acids: CASSYISNTEAFF. In DNA form, the CDR3 reads TGTGCCAGCAGTTACATCTCGAACACTGAAGCTTTCTTT. The genes are TRBV6-5 and TRBJ1-1; D remains unclear. This CDR3 has 13 amino acids. Trimming cost V 2 bases and J 1 base, with 5 bases left between them. Germline CDR1 and CDR2: MNHEY and SVGAGI.